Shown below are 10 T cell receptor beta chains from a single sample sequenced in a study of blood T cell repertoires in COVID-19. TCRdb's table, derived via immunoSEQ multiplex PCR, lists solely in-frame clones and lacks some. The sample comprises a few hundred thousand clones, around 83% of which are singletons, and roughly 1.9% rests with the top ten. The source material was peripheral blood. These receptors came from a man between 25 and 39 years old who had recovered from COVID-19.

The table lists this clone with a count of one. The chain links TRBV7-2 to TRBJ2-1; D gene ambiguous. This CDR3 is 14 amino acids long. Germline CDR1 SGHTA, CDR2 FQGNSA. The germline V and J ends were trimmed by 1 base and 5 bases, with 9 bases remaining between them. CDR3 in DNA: TGTGCCAGCAGCTTAGATCCCCTAAACAATGAGCAGTTCTTC. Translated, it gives CASSLDPLNNEQFF.

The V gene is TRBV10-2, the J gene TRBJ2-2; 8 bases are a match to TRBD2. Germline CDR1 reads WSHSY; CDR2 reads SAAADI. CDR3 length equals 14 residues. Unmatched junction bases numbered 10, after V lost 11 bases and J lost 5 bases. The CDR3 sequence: CASREGGWTGELFF. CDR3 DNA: TGCGCCTCCCGGGAGGGGGGGTGGACCGGGGAGCTGTTTTTT.

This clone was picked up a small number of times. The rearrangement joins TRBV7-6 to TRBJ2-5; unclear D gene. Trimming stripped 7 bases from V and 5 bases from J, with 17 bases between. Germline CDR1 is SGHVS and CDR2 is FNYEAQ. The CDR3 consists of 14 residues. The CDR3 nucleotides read TGTGCCAGCACCCAAGCCACCGTGTGGGAGACCCAGTACTTC. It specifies CASTQATVWETQYF.

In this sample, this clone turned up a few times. CDR3 bases: TGTGCCAGCAGTGGGACTAGCGGCACATACACAGATACGCAGTATTTT. It is translated as CASSGTSGTYTDTQYF. The chain carries TRBV6-1 and TRBJ2-3; 10 bases map to TRBD2. Germline lookup yields CDR1 MNHNS and CDR2 SASEGT. The CDR3 has 16 amino acids. Trimming took 4 bases from V and 2 from J; bases not matched to a gene: 6.

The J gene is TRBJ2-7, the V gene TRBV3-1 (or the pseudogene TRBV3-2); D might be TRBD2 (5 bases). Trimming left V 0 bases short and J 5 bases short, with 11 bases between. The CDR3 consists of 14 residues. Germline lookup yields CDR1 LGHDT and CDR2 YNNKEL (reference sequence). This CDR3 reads CASSQDPEGHEQYF. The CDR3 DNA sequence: TGTGCCAGCAGCCAAGACCCTGAGGGCCACGAGCAGTACTTC.

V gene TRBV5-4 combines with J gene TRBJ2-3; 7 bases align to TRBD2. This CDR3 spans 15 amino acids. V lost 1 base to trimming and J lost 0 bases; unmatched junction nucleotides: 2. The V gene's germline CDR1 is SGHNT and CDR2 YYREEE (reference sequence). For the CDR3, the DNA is TGTGCCAGCAGCTTGCAAGCGGGGAGCACAGATACGCAGTATTTT. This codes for CASSLQAGSTDTQYF. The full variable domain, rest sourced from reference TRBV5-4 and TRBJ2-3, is ETGVTQSPTHLIKTRGQQVTLRCSSQSGHNTVSWYQQALGQGPQFIFQYYREEENGRGNFPPRFSGLQFPNYSSELNVNALELDDSALYLCASSLQAGSTDTQYFGPGTRLTVL.

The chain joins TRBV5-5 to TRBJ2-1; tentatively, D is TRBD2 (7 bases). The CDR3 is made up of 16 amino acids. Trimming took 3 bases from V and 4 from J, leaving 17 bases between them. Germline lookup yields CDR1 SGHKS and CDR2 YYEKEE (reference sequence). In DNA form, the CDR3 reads TGTGCCAGCAGCTGGGGGCGGCTAGCGGTATACAATGAGCAGTTCTTC. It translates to CASSWGRLAVYNEQFF.

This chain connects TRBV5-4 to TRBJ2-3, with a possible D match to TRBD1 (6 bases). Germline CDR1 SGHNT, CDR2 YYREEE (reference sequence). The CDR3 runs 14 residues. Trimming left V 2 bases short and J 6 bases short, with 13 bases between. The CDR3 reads CASSFWGLGDTQYF. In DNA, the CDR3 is TGTGCCAGCAGCTTTTGGGGGCTCGGTGATACGCAGTATTTT.

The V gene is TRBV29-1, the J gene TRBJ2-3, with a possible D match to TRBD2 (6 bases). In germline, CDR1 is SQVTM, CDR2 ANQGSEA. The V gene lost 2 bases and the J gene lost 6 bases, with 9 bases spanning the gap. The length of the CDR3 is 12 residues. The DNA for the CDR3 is TGCAGCGTTGAACGGGGGTTGGATACGCAGTATTTT. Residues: CSVERGLDTQYF.

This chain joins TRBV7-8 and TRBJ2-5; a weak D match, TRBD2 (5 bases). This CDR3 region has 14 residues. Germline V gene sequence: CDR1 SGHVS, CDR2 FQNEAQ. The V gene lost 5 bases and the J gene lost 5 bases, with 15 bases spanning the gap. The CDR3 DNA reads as TGTGCCAGCAGCCCAAAAGGACTGGAGGAGACCCAGTACTTC. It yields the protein CASSPKGLEETQYF.